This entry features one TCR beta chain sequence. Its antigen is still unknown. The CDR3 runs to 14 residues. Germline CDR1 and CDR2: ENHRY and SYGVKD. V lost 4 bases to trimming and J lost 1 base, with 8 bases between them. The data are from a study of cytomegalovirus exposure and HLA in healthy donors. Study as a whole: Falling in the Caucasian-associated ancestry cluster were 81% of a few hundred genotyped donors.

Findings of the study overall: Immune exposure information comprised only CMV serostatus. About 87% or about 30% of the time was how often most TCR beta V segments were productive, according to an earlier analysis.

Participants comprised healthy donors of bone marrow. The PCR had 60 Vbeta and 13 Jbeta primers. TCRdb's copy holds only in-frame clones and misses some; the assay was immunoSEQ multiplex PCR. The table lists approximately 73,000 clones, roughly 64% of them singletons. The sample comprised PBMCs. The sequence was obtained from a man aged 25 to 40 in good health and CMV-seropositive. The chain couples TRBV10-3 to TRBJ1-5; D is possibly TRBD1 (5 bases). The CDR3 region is CAISGTISNQPQHF. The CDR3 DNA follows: TGTGCCATCAGTGGGACAATAAGCAATCAGCCCCAGCATTTT.